This TCR beta chain was recovered during a study of cytomegalovirus exposure and HLA in healthy donors. Study-level results: For TCR beta chains, V- and J-gene trimming was later linked to a missense DCLRE1C variant. Reportedly, fewer N-insertions than the approximately 610-donor mean appeared in an Asian-associated ancestry cluster in a later analysis. Analyzed later, most CMV-associated TCR beta chains appeared HLA-restricted.

Of note for this clone: The target antigen is unknown.

The PCR contained 60 Vbeta and 13 Jbeta primers. Only in-frame clones appear in the TCRdb table, and some are missing; sequencing was by immunoSEQ multiplex PCR. The table lists 150,000 to 200,000 clones, about 80% of them singletons. J gave up 5 bases and V 4 bases, and 8 bases lay outside the gene matches. This CDR3 is built from 15 residues. Germline V gene lookup returns CDR1 GTSNPN and CDR2 SVGIG (reference sequence). Sample: PBMCs. This clonotype originated in a woman aged 40 to 49 in good health and CMV-seronegative. The chain couples TRBV30 to TRBJ1-1, with 12 bases lining up with TRBD1. This chain's CDR3 is CAWIGGTGGRTEAFF. CDR3 coding DNA: TGTGCCTGGATTGGGGGGACAGGGGGCCGGACTGAAGCTTTCTTT.